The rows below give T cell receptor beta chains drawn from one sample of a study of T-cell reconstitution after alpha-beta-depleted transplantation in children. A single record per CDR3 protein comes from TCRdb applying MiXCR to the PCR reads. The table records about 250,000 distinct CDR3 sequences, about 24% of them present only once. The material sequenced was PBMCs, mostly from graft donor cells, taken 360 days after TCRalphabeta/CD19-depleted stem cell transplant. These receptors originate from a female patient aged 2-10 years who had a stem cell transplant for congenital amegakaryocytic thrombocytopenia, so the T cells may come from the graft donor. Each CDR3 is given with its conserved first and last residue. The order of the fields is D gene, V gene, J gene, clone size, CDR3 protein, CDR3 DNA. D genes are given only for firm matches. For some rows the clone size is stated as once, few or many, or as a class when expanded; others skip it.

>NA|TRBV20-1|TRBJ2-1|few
CSARERSAGSYNEQFF
TGCAGTGCTAGAGAGCGGAGCGCTGGCTCCTACAATGAGCAGTTCTTC
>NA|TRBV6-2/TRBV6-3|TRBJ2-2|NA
CASSSRPIGELFF
TGTGCCAGCAGTTCCCGACCCATCGGGGAGCTGTTTTTT
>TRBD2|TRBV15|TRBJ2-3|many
CATSRDVAGATDTQYF
TGTGCCACCAGCAGAGATGTAGCGGGGGCCACAGATACGCAGTATTTT
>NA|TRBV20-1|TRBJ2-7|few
CSARGPPRSSYEQYF
TGCAGTGCTAGAGGCCCCCCCCGGAGCTCCTACGAGCAGTACTTC
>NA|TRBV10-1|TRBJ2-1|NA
CASSELQGDEQFF
TGCGCCAGCAGTGAACTCCAGGGAGATGAGCAGTTCTTC
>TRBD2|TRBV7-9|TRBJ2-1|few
CASSRLAFNEQFF
TGTGCCAGCAGCCGACTAGCTTTCAATGAGCAGTTCTTC
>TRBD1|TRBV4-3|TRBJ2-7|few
CASSQDFPTGGYYEQYF
TGCGCCAGCAGCCAAGATTTCCCGACAGGGGGTTACTACGAGCAGTACTTC
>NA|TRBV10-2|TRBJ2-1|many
CASSEINEQFF
TGCGCCAGCAGTGAGATAAATGAGCAGTTCTTC
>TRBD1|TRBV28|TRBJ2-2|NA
CASSQATFGQGAGELFF
TGTGCCAGCAGTCAGGCGACCTTCGGACAGGGCGCCGGGGAGCTGTTTTTT
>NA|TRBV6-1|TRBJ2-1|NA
CASSASLGNEQFF
TGTGCCAGCAGTGCTAGTCTCGGCAATGAGCAGTTCTTC
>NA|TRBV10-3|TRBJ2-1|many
CAISEGGNEQFF
TGTGCCATCAGTGAAGGGGGCAATGAGCAGTTCTTC
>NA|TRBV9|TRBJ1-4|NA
CASSVAGTVDAKLFF
TGTGCCAGCAGCGTAGCGGGGACGGTCGACGCAAAACTGTTTTTT
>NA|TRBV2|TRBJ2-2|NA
CASTRENTGELFF
TGTGCCAGCACGCGGGAGAACACCGGGGAGCTGTTTTTT
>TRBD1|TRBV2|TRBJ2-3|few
CASRDRGFTDTQYF
TGTGCCAGCCGGGACAGGGGGTTCACAGATACGCAGTATTTT
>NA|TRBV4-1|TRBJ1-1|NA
CASSLPTQNTEAFF
TGCGCCAGCAGCCTTCCTACTCAGAACACTGAAGCTTTCTTT
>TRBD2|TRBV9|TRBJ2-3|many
CASSGSGVYTDTQYF
TGTGCCAGCAGCGGAAGCGGGGTCTACACAGATACGCAGTATTTT
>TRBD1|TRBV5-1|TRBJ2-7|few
CASSASGTGVDHEQYF
TGCGCCAGCAGCGCCTCCGGGACAGGGGTTGATCACGAGCAGTACTTC
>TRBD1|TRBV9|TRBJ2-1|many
CASSRQGRGSGEQFF
TGTGCCAGCAGCCGACAGGGTCGAGGCTCTGGTGAGCAGTTCTTC
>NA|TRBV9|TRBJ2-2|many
CASTPWGVGELFF
TGTGCCAGCACGCCGTGGGGCGTCGGGGAGCTGTTTTTT
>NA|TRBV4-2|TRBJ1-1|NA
CASSRKLGQTRGTEAFF
TGTGCCAGCAGCCGCAAGCTCGGACAGACACGCGGCACTGAAGCTTTCTTT
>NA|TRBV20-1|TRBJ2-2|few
CSAYGGPGGELFF
TGCAGTGCTTACGGGGGGCCGGGCGGGGAGCTGTTTTTT
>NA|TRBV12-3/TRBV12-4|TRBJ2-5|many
CASRNSLDVRETQYF
TGTGCCAGCAGAAATTCCCTGGACGTTCGGGAGACCCAGTACTTC
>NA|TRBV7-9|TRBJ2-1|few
CASSLPRVVNEQFF
TGTGCCAGCAGCTTACCGCGGGTAGTCAATGAGCAGTTCTTC
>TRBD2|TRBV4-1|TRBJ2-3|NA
CASSQEWTGGPLDTQYF
TGCGCCAGCAGCCAAGAATGGACGGGGGGGCCTTTAGATACGCAGTATTTT
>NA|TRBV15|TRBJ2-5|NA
CATSRDRARETQYF
TGTGCCACCAGCAGAGATAGGGCAAGGGAGACCCAGTACTTC
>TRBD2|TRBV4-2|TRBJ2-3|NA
CASSQLADPSTDTQYF
TGTGCCAGCAGCCAACTAGCGGATCCTTCCACAGATACGCAGTATTTT
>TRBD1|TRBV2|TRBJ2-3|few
CASRDNLNRDRGPDTQYF
TGTGCCAGCAGAGACAACTTAAACCGGGACAGGGGTCCAGATACGCAGTATTTT
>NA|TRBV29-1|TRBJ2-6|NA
CSLGGGSGANVLTF
TGCAGCCTTGGTGGAGGCTCTGGGGCCAACGTCCTGACTTTC
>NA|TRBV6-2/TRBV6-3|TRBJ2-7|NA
CATGEIAGSSEQYF
TGTGCTACAGGGGAGATAGCGGGCTCATCCGAGCAGTACTTC
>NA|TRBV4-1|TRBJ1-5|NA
CASSQDESNQPQHF
TGCGCCAGCAGCCAAGATGAGAGCAATCAGCCCCAGCATTTT
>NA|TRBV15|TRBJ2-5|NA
CATSRDPQGGETQYF
TGTGCCACCAGCAGAGACCCGCAGGGGGGAGAGACCCAGTACTTC